The 24 T cell receptor beta chains below all came from one sample that was sequenced in a study of T cells in Graves' hyperthyroidism and ophthalmopathy (dated by TCRdb to the late 2010s). Libraries came from multiplex PCR. Instrument on record: Illumina HiSeq 2000. TCR beta CDR3 regions were amplified from RNA transcripts. The first round of RT-PCR for the TCR CDR3 was performed with the HTBI primer set and the Qiagen OneStep RT-PCR kit. TCRdb's own reprocessing of the public reads used fastp at Q25 and MiXCR and kept productive beta chains. Identical CDR3 protein sequences are pooled into one entry, listed with their most common genes and DNA. For this sample there are fewer than 700,000 distinct CDR3 sequences; roughly 15% appear just once. Of the sample, around 4% falls within the top ten clones. The sequenced sample was blood. The source is a woman under 40 with Graves' hyperthyroidism.

This sequence joins TRBV19 and TRBJ2-7, with 10 bases fitting TRBD1. V lost 7 bases, J lost 3 bases, and 6 bases stayed unmatched. The CDR3 has 14 amino acids. Germline CDR1 is LNHDA and CDR2 is SQIVND (reference sequence). Here the CDR3 reads CASNAGTGDYEQYF. The CDR3 nucleotides read TGTGCCAGTAACGCCGGGACAGGGGACTACGAGCAGTACTTC.

The table lists this clonotype with many counts. This chain links TRBV27 with TRBJ2-7, with D uncertain. The CDR3 is 14 residues long. Germline V gene data show CDR1 as MNHEY and CDR2 as SMNVEV (reference sequence). Trimming took off 2 bases at V and 2 bases at J, with 10 bases between the two ends. CDR3 sequence: CASSLGSAAYEQYF. For the CDR3, the DNA is TGTGCCAGCAGTTTAGGGTCGGCGGCCTACGAGCAGTACTTC.

This clonotype was counted many times. The chain carries TRBV28 and TRBJ1-2; the D gene is possibly TRBD1 (6 bases). Germline V lookup: CDR1 MDHEN, CDR2 SYDVKM. This CDR3 contains 17 residues. V was cut by 5 bases and J by 4 bases, with 23 bases left in between. Here the CDR3 reads CASSPTFTGTNLYGYTF. DNA of the CDR3: TGTGCCAGCAGTCCAACCTTTACAGGGACCAACCTCTATGGCTACACCTTC.

This clonotype has at least ten counts. The V gene is TRBV28, the J gene TRBJ1-5, with D perhaps matching TRBD1 (5 bases). With 6 bases removed from V and 5 bases from J, the gap between germline ends came to 14 bases. The CDR3 spans 14 residues. Germline-derived CDR1 and CDR2 are MDHEN and SYDVKM. CDR3 in amino acids: CASRGPRGDQPQHF. The CDR3 nucleotides read TGTGCCAGCAGAGGGCCAAGGGGTGATCAGCCCCAGCATTTT.

This clonotype occurred a few times. The J gene is TRBJ2-1, the V gene TRBV29-1; no clear D. Trimming left V 7 bases short and J 15 bases short, with 19 bases between. Germline CDR1 and CDR2: SQVTM and ANQGSEA. There are 11 residues in the CDR3. As DNA, the CDR3 is TGCAGCGCCCTCTTCCGGACCTCAACGTTCTTC. Protein sequence: CSALFRTSTFF.

The genes are TRBV9 and TRBJ2-3, with TRBD2 matching 9 bases. V shed 5 bases and J 1 base; nucleotides not matched to a gene: 5. This CDR3 has 15 amino acids. Germline V gene data show CDR1 as SGDLS and CDR2 as YYNGEE. CDR3 amino acids: CASSARLAGTDTQYF. In DNA form, the CDR3 reads TGTGCCAGCAGTGCTCGACTAGCGGGCACAGATACGCAGTATTTT.

This clonotype appeared once. The V and J genes are TRBV6-2 or TRBV6-3 and TRBJ1-5; D ambiguous. This CDR3 contains 13 residues. CDR1 and CDR2 from the germline V gene are MNHEY and SVGEGT. The V end lost 8 bases, the J end lost 15 bases, and 23 bases lay between the germline ends. The CDR3 sequence: CASGRAGRVGSHF. The DNA for the CDR3 is TGTGCCAGCGGTAGAGCCGGAAGAGTCGGGTCGCATTTT.

V and J are TRBV12-3 or TRBV12-4 and TRBJ1-2; D may be TRBD1 (5 bases). V lost 4 bases, J lost 4 bases, and 25 bases lay in between. The CDR3 consists of 18 residues. The CDR3, as DNA: TGTGCCAGCAGTTCTCCCCGGCCAGCGGGGCGTGGTTCCTATGGCTACACCTTC. Residues: CASSSPRPAGRGSYGYTF.

This clonotype was seen a handful of times. This CDR3 is CASSRVEVYNEQFF. The CDR3 DNA is TGTGCCAGCAGTCGGGTGGAGGTCTACAATGAGCAGTTCTTC. The chain links TRBV9 to TRBJ2-1, with D perhaps matching TRBD2 (5 bases). Germline assignment: CDR1 SGDLS and CDR2 YYNGEE. The CDR3 has 14 amino acids. V shed 5 bases and J shed 3 bases, with 12 bases lying between them.

Many counts were recorded for this clonotype. The V and J genes are TRBV12-3 or TRBV12-4 and TRBJ2-1; D is tentatively TRBD1 or TRBD2 (5 bases each). The CDR3 length is 15 residues. V was clipped by 6 bases and J by 2 bases, with 14 bases between them. The CDR3 region has the DNA TGTGCCAGCAGCCCAGGGTGGGGGACCTACAATGAGCAGTTCTTC. Translation gives CASSPGWGTYNEQFF.

This clonotype was recorded at least ten times. The V gene is TRBV28, the J gene TRBJ2-1; a possible D gene is TRBD1 (6 bases). The CDR3 totals 17 residues. CDR1 and CDR2 (germline): MDHEN, SYDVKM. V was cut by 5 bases and J by 1 base, with 18 bases left in between. The DNA of the CDR3 is TGTGCCAGCAGTGGCGGCAGGGGATTGGGGTCCTACAATGAGCAGTTCTTC. Its translation is CASSGGRGLGSYNEQFF.

This sequence joins TRBV20-1 and TRBJ1-5, with TRBD1 as a possible D gene (5 bases). V shed 6 bases and J shed 0 bases, with 15 bases lying between them. This CDR3 is built from 15 residues. Germline CDR1 DFQATT, CDR2 SNEGSKA (reference sequence). This chain's CDR3 is CSAIRGRYSNQPQHF. The CDR3 nucleotides read TGCAGTGCGATTAGGGGCCGATATAGCAATCAGCCCCAGCATTTT.

The table lists this clonotype with a few counts. This chain connects TRBV18 to TRBJ2-1; D not certain. The V end was cut by 1 base, the J end by 9 bases, with 13 bases between. Germline V gene data show CDR1 as KGHSH and CDR2 as LQKENI. CDR3 length: 14 residues. CDR3 nucleotide sequence: TGTGCCAGCTCACCACGGAAGGTAGCAGGTGAGCAGTTCTTC. As protein: CASSPRKVAGEQFF.

This clonotype showed up just a few times. The chain is built from TRBV3-1 and TRBJ1-1; unclear D gene. Trimming took off 1 base at V and 4 bases at J, with 13 bases between the two ends. The CDR3 runs 15 residues. Germline lookup yields CDR1 LGHDT and CDR2 YNNKEL (reference sequence). Written as DNA, the CDR3 is TGTGCCAGCAGCCAAGGCCCCGCCTTAGGCACTGAAGCTTTCTTT. Its protein is CASSQGPALGTEAFF.

V usage is TRBV5-1 and J usage is TRBJ2-3; D might be TRBD2 (6 bases). Germline CDR1 is SGHRS and CDR2 is YFSETQ. This CDR3 comprises 17 residues. V was pared by 3 bases and J by 3 bases, with 20 bases between. Here the CDR3 DNA reads TGCGCCAGCAGCTGGAGACTAGTTTCGGGCGCTACAGATACGCAGTATTTT. Its translation is CASSWRLVSGATDTQYF.

A word on this clonotype: Just one base apart from a much larger clone, this may be a read error. The V gene is TRBV20-1, the J gene TRBJ2-7, with TRBD2 as a possible D gene (5 bases). Per germline, CDR1 DFQATT and CDR2 SNEGSKA (reference sequence). CDR3 length: 13 residues. As DNA, the CDR3 is TGCAGTGCCAAAATCGGGAACCGCTACGAGCACTACTTC. Amino acid sequence: CSAKIGNRYEHYF.

The table lists this clonotype with many counts. This chain connects TRBV9 to TRBJ2-1; 7 nucleotides agree with TRBD2. This CDR3 is 16 amino acids long. CDR1 is SGDLS, CDR2 YYNGEE, per germline. V shed 0 bases and J 0 bases; nucleotides not matched to a gene: 3. As DNA, the CDR3 is TGTGCCAGCAGCGTAGAGGGCGGGAGCTCCTACAATGAGCAGTTCTTC. This encodes CASSVEGGSSYNEQFF. Filled out from reference TRBV9 and TRBJ2-1, the complete variable domain reads DSGVTQTPKHLITATGQRVTLRCSPRSGDLSVYWYQQSLDQGLQFLIQYYNGEERAKGNILERFSAQQFPDLHSELNLSSLELGDSALYFCASSVEGGSSYNEQFFGPGTRLTVL.

This clonotype has only a few counts. This chain joins TRBV2 and TRBJ1-2; 10 positions agree with TRBD1. Looked up from germline, CDR1 is SNHLY and CDR2 is FYNNEI. Trimming at V came to 7 bases and at J to 2 bases, leaving 7 bases not matched to a gene. CDR3 length: 15 amino acids. In DNA form, the CDR3 reads TGTGCCAGCAACGGACAGGGGGGGACGAACTATGGCTACACCTTC. As protein: CASNGQGGTNYGYTF.

This clonotype was seen a few times. The chain couples TRBV4-1 to TRBJ2-4, with D perhaps TRBD1 (6 bases). Per germline, CDR1 MGHRA and CDR2 YSYEKL. This CDR3 region has 15 residues. With 0 bases removed from V and 6 bases from J, the gap between germline ends came to 12 bases. Here the CDR3 reads CASSQDDGQRNIQYF. As DNA, the CDR3 is TGCGCCAGCAGCCAAGATGACGGACAGCGAAACATTCAGTACTTC.

This clonotype was seen at least ten times. V usage is TRBV7-2 and J usage is TRBJ2-1; TRBD2 aligns across 8 bases. CDR1 and CDR2 (germline): SGHTA, FQGNSA. The CDR3 is 15 amino acids. Losses at the gene ends were 5 bases for V and 8 bases for J; bases not matched to a gene: 11. This CDR3 is CASSLRGLDLYEQFF. CDR3 nucleotides: TGTGCCAGCAGCCTGCGGGGACTAGATCTCTATGAGCAGTTCTTC.

This clonotype has a count of ten or more. The V gene is TRBV28, the J gene TRBJ2-7; either TRBD1 or TRBD2 may supply D (6 bases each). Germline lookup yields CDR1 MDHEN and CDR2 SYDVKM. The CDR3 loop spans 15 amino acids. The ends were cut back, 5 bases at V and 3 bases at J, with 17 bases in the middle. The CDR3, as DNA: TGTGCCAGCAGTACGCGGGGACATATTTTCTACGAGCAGTACTTC. Protein product: CASSTRGHIFYEQYF. Combining the CDR3 with reference TRBV28 and TRBJ2-7 gives the whole variable domain DVKVTQSSRYLVKRTGEKVFLECVQDMDHENMFWYRQDPGLGLRLIYFSYDVKMKEKGDIPEGYSVSREKKERFSLILESASTNQTSMYLCASSTRGHIFYEQYFGPGTRLTVT.

This clonotype was recorded many times. CDR3 sequence reads: CASSSLAGGPHEQYF. The CDR3, as DNA: TGTGCCAGCAGCTCCCTAGCGGGAGGGCCCCACGAGCAGTACTTC. The chain combines TRBV7-2 with TRBJ2-7, with 12 bases that match TRBD2. The CDR3 is made up of 15 amino acids. The trim removed 4 bases at V and 5 bases at J, leaving 6 bases unmatched. Germline lookup yields CDR1 SGHTA and CDR2 FQGNSA.

This clonotype was seen many times. The CDR3 is CASSMTGPKGTQYF. The DNA for the CDR3 is TGTGCCAGCAGTATGACAGGGCCAAAAGGGACCCAGTACTTC. The chain recombines TRBV6-1 with TRBJ2-5; TRBD1 matches 7 bases. CDR1 MNHNS and CDR2 SASEGT come from the germline V gene. The junction had 10 bases not matched to a gene; V was cut back by 5 bases and J by 7 bases. The CDR3 loop spans 14 amino acids.

In nucleotides, the CDR3 is TGTGCCAGCAGCCGAGCTGCGGGAACGGGAGGTGGTGAGCAGTTCTTC. The encoded protein is CASSRAAGTGGGEQFF. The chain joins TRBV7-3 to TRBJ2-1, with 7 bases identical to TRBD2. The V and J ends lost 5 bases and 9 bases, in that order; junction bases with no gene match: 16. CDR3 length: 16 amino acids. Germline CDR1 is SGHTA and CDR2 is FQGTGA.